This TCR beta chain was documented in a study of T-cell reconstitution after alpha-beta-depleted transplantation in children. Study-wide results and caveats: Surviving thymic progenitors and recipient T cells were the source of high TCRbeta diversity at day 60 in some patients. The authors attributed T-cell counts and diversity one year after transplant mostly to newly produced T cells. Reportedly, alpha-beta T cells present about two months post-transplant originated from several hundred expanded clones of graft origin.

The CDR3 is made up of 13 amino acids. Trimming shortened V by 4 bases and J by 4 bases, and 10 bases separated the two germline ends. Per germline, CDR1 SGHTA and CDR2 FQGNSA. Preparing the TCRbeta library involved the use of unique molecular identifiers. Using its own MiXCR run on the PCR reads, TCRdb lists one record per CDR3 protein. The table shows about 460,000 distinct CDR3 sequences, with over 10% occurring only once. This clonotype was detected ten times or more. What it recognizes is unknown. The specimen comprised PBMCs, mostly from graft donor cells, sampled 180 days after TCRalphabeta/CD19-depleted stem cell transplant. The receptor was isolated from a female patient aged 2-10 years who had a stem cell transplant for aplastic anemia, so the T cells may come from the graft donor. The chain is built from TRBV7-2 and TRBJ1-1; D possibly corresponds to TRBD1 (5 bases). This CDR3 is CASSSGRRTEAFF. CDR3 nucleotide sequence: TGTGCCAGCAGCTCAGGGAGGCGCACTGAAGCTTTCTTT.